Each of the 23 T cell receptor beta chains below was sequenced from the same sample in a study of blood T cells in healthy people across ages (dated by TCRdb to between 2015 and 2016). Receptor libraries were prepared by 5' RACE. The sequencer listed for this sample is Illumina HiSeq 2500. A second PCR of roughly 6 to 11 cycles was performed with a sample-barcoded 5' primer and a J-beta primer mix. In-frame beta chains were kept once TCRdb had trimmed the public reads at Q25 with fastp and called clones with MiXCR. CDR3 protein duplicates are merged, each entry listing the most common genes and DNA. The sample has 750,000 to 950,000 distinct CDR3 sequences on record, about 48% of them singletons. In total, the top ten clones hold about 38% of the sample. The sequenced material came from blood. These TCRs come from a man of 80 years or more in good health.

In this sample, this clonotype turned up a few times. The chain couples TRBV6-5 to TRBJ2-5, with unresolved D. The CDR3 runs to 17 residues. Germline CDR1 and CDR2: MNHEY and SVGAGI. V shed 0 bases and J shed 5 bases, with 19 bases lying between them. The CDR3 region has the DNA TGTGCCAGCAGTTACTCGCCGGCAGGTGGTTATCTCGAGACCCAGTACTTC. Protein: CASSYSPAGGYLETQYF.

This clonotype was recorded once. The chain joins TRBV7-2 to TRBJ2-6; D is tentatively TRBD1 or TRBD2 (5 bases each). Germline CDR1 reads SGHTA; CDR2 reads FQGNSA. Trimming left V 2 bases short and J 4 bases short, with 12 bases between. The CDR3 has 16 residues. The CDR3 spells CASSLRGRDGANVLTF. CDR3 DNA: TGTGCCAGCAGCTTACGGGGCAGAGACGGGGCCAACGTCCTGACTTTC.

J is TRBJ1-5 and V is TRBV20-1; 9 bases line up with TRBD1. V lost 2 bases, J lost 0 bases, and 5 bases stayed unmatched. The CDR3 totals 16 residues. Germline-derived CDR1 and CDR2 are DFQATT and SNEGSKA (reference sequence). This CDR3 is CSARRGTGLSNQPQHF. Here the CDR3 DNA reads TGCAGTGCTAGACGGGGGACAGGGCTTAGCAATCAGCCCCAGCATTTT.

The chain links TRBV7-3 to TRBJ2-3; tentatively, D is TRBD2 (6 bases). V was cut by 5 bases and J by 6 bases, with 15 bases left in between. The CDR3 has 14 amino acids. Germline V lookup: CDR1 SGHTA, CDR2 FQGTGA. The CDR3 DNA follows: TGTGCCAGCAGCCCAGGGACTTATCCCGATACGCAGTATTTT. Encoded protein: CASSPGTYPDTQYF.

The V gene is TRBV20-1, the J gene TRBJ1-5, with TRBD1 as a possible D gene (5 bases). Trimming removed 5 bases at V and 3 bases at J, with 14 bases between. Germline V lookup: CDR1 DFQATT, CDR2 SNEGSKA (reference sequence). The CDR3 runs 14 residues. This chain's CDR3 is CSARRDPPNQPQHF. CDR3 DNA sequence: TGCAGTGCTCGCCGGGACCCTCCCAATCAGCCCCAGCATTTT.

The V call is TRBV28, the J call TRBJ2-2; TRBD1 matches at 7 bases. The germline V gene encodes CDR1 MDHEN and CDR2 SYDVKM. Trimming at V came to 4 bases and at J to 3 bases, leaving 2 bases not matched to a gene. The CDR3 sequence is 14 residues long. CDR3 sequence (DNA): TGTGCCAGCAGTTCGGGACAGTACACCGGGGAGCTGTTTTTT. Residues: CASSSGQYTGELFF.

Written as DNA, the CDR3 is TGTGCCACCTCGAGGGCGGATCCGAGGGCCCCCTATGGCTACACCTTC. Its protein product is CATSRADPRAPYGYTF. The V call is TRBV7-2, the J call TRBJ1-2; D is undetermined. Germline V gene lookup returns CDR1 SGHTA and CDR2 FQGNSA. The CDR3 length is 16 residues. V lost 10 bases and J lost 4, with 25 bases in between.

The chain combines TRBV27 with TRBJ2-1; TRBD2 aligns across 7 bases. CDR1 and CDR2 from the germline V gene are MNHEY and SMNVEV (reference sequence). The length of the CDR3 is 14 residues. J gave up 6 bases and V 6 bases, and 8 bases lay outside the gene matches. For the CDR3, the DNA is TGTGCCAGCAGAATGGTGACTAGCATCAATGAGCAGTTCTTC. It encodes CASRMVTSINEQFF.

The chain carries TRBV20-1 and TRBJ2-7, with a weak D call TRBD2 (5 bases). Trimming took off 3 bases at V and 2 bases at J, with 14 bases between the two ends. This CDR3 spans 14 amino acids. Germline assignment: CDR1 DFQATT and CDR2 SNEGSKA (reference sequence). The CDR3 nucleotides are TGCAGTGCTAGGCCGCCGATGAGGGCCTACGAGCAGTACTTC. This gives the protein CSARPPMRAYEQYF.

The CDR3 DNA reads as TGTGCCAGCAGGCGTACAGGGCTGGGAGAGCAGTACTTC. Translated, it gives CASRRTGLGEQYF. This sequence joins TRBV27 and TRBJ2-7; possibly TRBD1 for D (6 bases). Germline CDR1 and CDR2: MNHEY and SMNVEV (reference sequence). There are 13 residues in the CDR3. Trimming pared 6 bases from V and 7 bases from J, leaving 16 bases between.

V usage is TRBV12-3 or TRBV12-4 and J usage is TRBJ2-7; possibly TRBD1 for D (6 bases). The V end was cut by 8 bases, the J end by 0 bases, with 17 bases between. This CDR3 region has 15 residues. CDR3: CASRPGTPSSYEQYF. The CDR3, as DNA: TGTGCCAGCCGTCCCGGGACACCGAGCTCCTACGAGCAGTACTTC.

The chain has TRBV9 and TRBJ2-1; 9 bases are shared with TRBD2. The CDR3 is 17 residues long. The ends lost 3 bases at V and 0 bases at J; junction bases unmatched: 7. Per germline, CDR1 SGDLS and CDR2 YYNGEE. The CDR3 nucleotides read TGTGCCAGCAGCGCCATTTTAGCGGGAGACTCCTACAATGAGCAGTTCTTC. Its protein product is CASSAILAGDSYNEQFF.

This clonotype was seen a handful of times. The chain carries TRBV28 and TRBJ2-2; D uncertain. The V gene lost 7 bases and the J gene lost 0 bases, with 6 bases spanning the gap. CDR1 and CDR2 (germline): MDHEN, SYDVKM. CDR3 length: 13 residues. In DNA form, the CDR3 reads TGTGCCAGCAACGGGCCGAACACCGGGGAGCTGTTTTTT. It encodes CASNGPNTGELFF.

V and J are TRBV10-1 and TRBJ1-2, with TRBD1 as a possible D gene (6 bases). Germline CDR1 is WNHNN and CDR2 is SYGVQD (reference sequence). The CDR3 loop spans 14 amino acids. Deletions cut 6 bases from V and 4 bases from J, with 15 bases between. CDR3 region: CASSPDTGTYGYTF. The CDR3 coding sequence is TGCGCCAGCAGCCCCGACACAGGGACCTATGGCTACACCTTC.

This clonotype was counted between two and nine times. The chain links TRBV10-3 to TRBJ2-7; D might be TRBD2 (5 bases). The CDR3 spans 14 residues. The V and J ends lost 3 bases and 0 bases respectively, with 9 bases between them. Per the germline V gene, CDR1 is ENHRY and CDR2 is SYGVKD. The CDR3 is CAISDRGSSYEQYF. The CDR3 bases are TGTGCCATCAGTGATCGGGGAAGCTCCTACGAGCAGTACTTC.

The rearrangement uses TRBV28 and TRBJ2-3; D may be TRBD1 (5 bases). V was trimmed by 1 base and J by 7 bases, leaving 15 bases between them. This CDR3 region has 15 residues. The germline CDR1 and CDR2 sequences are MDHEN and SYDVKM. In nucleotides, the CDR3 is TGTGCCAGCAGTTTATATTTCCAAAGGGGTAATACGCAGTATTTT. Protein: CASSLYFQRGNTQYF.

The chain has TRBV20-1 and TRBJ2-5, with TRBD1 matching over 8 bases. The CDR3 has 14 residues. Germline loops: CDR1 DFQATT, CDR2 SNEGSKA (reference sequence). V was pared by 6 bases and J by 11 bases, with 17 bases of the junction left unmatched. DNA for the CDR3: TGCAGTGCGGACCCCGGGACAGGCCTTCGGGGGCAGTACTTC. Translated: CSADPGTGLRGQYF.

This chain links TRBV7-3 with TRBJ2-1, with TRBD1 matching 7 bases. Per the germline V gene, CDR1 is SGHTA and CDR2 is FQGTGA. The CDR3 is 15 residues long. V lost 6 bases, J lost 5 bases, and 10 bases stayed unmatched. CDR3 amino acids: CASSSPGDRNNEQFF. CDR3 DNA sequence: TGTGCCAGCAGTTCACCAGGGGACAGAAACAATGAGCAGTTCTTC.

V and J are TRBV28 and TRBJ2-5, with no clear D. The J call may be wrong; the DNA end is better matched by TRBJ2-7. The CDR3 consists of 12 residues. The germline V gene has CDR1 MDHEN and CDR2 SYDVKM. CDR3 sequence (DNA): TGTGCCAGCAGGGACCTGCCCTACGAGCAGTACTTC. It codes for CASRDLPYEQYF.

The chain employs TRBV11-2 and TRBJ2-5, with D tentatively TRBD2 (6 bases). V dropped 5 bases and J dropped 4 bases, with 23 bases sitting between them. The CDR3 loop spans 17 amino acids. The germline gives CDR1 SGHAT, CDR2 FQNNGV. This CDR3 reads CASSPPQLPGTAETQYF. The CDR3 DNA follows: TGTGCCAGCAGCCCTCCTCAGCTCCCGGGGACTGCAGAGACCCAGTACTTC.

This clonotype was seen a handful of times. The chain recombines TRBV10-3 with TRBJ2-2, with 8 bases matching TRBD1. In germline, CDR1 is ENHRY, CDR2 SYGVKD. The V segment lost 5 bases and the J segment 3 bases; nucleotides outside the gene matches: 2. CDR3 length: 14 amino acids. As DNA, the CDR3 is TGTGCCATCAGTCCGGACAGGGACACCGGGGAGCTGTTTTTT. Translated, it gives CAISPDRDTGELFF.

The V gene is TRBV7-2, the J gene TRBJ2-4, with TRBD2 matching over 8 bases. In germline, CDR1 is SGHTA, CDR2 FQGNSA. The ends lost 7 bases at V and 13 bases at J; junction bases unmatched: 12. The CDR3 covers 13 residues. The chain's CDR3 is CASTKNVGGEQYF. In DNA form, the CDR3 reads TGTGCCAGCACCAAAAACGTCGGGGGGGAGCAGTACTTC.

This clonotype was counted once. The CDR3 DNA reads TGTGCCAGCAGAGGATCGGCCAGCCAGCCCCAGCATTTT. Its protein is CASRGSASQPQHF. This sequence joins TRBV27 and TRBJ1-5; D unclear. The ends were cut back, 6 bases at V and 7 bases at J, with 13 bases in the middle. CDR1 is MNHEY and CDR2 is SMNVEV in the germline V gene (reference sequence). The CDR3 runs to 13 residues.